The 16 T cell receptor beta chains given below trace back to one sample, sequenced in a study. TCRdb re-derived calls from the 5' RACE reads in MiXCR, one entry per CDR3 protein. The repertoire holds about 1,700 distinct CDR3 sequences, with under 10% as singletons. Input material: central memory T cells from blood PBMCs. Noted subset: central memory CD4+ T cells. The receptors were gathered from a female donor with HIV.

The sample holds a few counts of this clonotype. This CDR3 reads CAWSPPQTTNYGYTF. DNA of the CDR3: TGTGCCTGGAGCCCCCCCCAGACAACTAACTATGGCTACACCTTC. The chain has TRBV30 and TRBJ1-2; D gene ambiguous. The CDR3 has 15 residues. The V gene lost 3 bases and the J gene lost 0 bases, with 14 bases spanning the gap. CDR1 and CDR2 from the germline V gene are GTSNPN and SVGIG (reference sequence).

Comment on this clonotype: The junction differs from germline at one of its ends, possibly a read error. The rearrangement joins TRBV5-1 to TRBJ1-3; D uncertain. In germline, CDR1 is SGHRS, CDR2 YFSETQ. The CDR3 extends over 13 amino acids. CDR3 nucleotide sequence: TGCGCCAGCAGCTCCAGCTCTGGAAACGCCATATATTTT. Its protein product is CASSSSSGNAIYF. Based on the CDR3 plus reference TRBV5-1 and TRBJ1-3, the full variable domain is KAGVTQTPRYLIKTRGQQVTLSCSPISGHRSVSWYQQTPGQGLQFLFEYFSETQRNKGNFPGRFSGRQFSNSRSEMNVSTLELGDSALYLCASSSSSGNAIYFGEGSWLTVV.

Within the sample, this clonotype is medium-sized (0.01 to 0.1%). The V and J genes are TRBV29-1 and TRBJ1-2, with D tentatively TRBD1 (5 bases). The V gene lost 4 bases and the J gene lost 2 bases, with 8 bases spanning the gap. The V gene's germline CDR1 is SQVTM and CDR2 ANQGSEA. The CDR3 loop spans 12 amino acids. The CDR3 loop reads CSVGGINYGYTF. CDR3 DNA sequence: TGCAGCGTTGGGGGGATCAACTATGGCTACACCTTC.

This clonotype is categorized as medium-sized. The CDR3 DNA reads as TGTGCCACCAGCAGGACAGGGAAGGAGTATGGCTACACCTTC. Translation: CATSRTGKEYGYTF. V and J are TRBV15 and TRBJ1-2, with 7 bases fitting TRBD1. J gave up 5 bases and V 3 bases, and 6 bases lay outside the gene matches. The CDR3 runs 14 residues. Germline values: CDR1 LNHNV, CDR2 YYDKDF (reference sequence).

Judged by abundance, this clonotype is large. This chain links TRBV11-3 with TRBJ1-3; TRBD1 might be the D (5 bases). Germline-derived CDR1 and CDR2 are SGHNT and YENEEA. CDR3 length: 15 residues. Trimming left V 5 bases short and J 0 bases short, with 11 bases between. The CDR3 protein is CASSRGTYSGNTIYF. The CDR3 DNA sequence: TGTGCCAGCAGCAGAGGGACCTACTCTGGAAACACCATATATTTT.

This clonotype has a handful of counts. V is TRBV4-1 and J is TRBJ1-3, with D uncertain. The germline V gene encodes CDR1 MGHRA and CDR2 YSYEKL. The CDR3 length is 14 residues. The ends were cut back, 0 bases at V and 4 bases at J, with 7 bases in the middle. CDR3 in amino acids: CASSQEGRGNTIYF. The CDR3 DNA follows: TGCGCCAGCAGCCAAGAGGGGAGGGGAAACACCATATATTTT.

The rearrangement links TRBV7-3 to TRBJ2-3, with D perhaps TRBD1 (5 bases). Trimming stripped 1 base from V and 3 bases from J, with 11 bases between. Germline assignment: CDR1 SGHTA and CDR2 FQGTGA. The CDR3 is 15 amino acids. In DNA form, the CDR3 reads TGTGCCAGCAGCTTAAAGGGGTCTCGGACAGATACGCAGTATTTT. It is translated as CASSLKGSRTDTQYF.

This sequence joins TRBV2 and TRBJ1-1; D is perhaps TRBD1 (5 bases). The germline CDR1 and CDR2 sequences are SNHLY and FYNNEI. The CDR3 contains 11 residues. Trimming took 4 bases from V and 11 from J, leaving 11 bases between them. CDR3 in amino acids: CASSATRGAFF. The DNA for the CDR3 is TGTGCCAGCAGTGCAACCCGGGGGGCTTTCTTT.

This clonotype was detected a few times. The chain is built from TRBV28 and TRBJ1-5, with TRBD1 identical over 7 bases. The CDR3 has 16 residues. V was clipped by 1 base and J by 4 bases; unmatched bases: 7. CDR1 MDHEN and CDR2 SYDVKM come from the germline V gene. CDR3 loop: CASSLSVGTANQPQHF. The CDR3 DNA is TGTGCCAGCAGTTTATCCGTTGGGACAGCTAATCAGCCCCAGCATTTT.

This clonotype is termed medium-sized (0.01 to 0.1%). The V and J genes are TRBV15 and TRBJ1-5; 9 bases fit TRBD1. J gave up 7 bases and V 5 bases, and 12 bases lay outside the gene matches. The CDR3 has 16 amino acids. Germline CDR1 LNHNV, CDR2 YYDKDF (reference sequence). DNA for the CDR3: TGTGCCACCAGCGCAGCGGGGACAGGGAGGAACCAGCCCCAGCATTTT. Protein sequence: CATSAAGTGRNQPQHF.

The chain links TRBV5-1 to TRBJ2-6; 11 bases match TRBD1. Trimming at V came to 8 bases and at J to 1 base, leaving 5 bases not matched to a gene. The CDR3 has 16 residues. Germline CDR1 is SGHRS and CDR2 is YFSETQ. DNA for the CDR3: TGCGCCAGTTCGGACAGGGGGCGATCTGGGGCCAACGTCCTGACTTTC. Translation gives CASSDRGRSGANVLTF.

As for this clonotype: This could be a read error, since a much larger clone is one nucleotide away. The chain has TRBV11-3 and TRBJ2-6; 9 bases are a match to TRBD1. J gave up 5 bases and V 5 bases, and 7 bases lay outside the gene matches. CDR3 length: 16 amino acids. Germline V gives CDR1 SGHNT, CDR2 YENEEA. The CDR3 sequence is CASSPGTGNRANVLTF. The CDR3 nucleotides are TGTGCCAGCAGCCCCGGGACAGGGAACAGGGCCAACGTCCTGACTTTC.

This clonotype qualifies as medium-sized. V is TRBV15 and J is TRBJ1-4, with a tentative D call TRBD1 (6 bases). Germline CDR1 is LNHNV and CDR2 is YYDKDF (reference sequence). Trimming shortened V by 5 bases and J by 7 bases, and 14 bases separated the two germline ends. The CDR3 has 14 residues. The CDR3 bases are TGTGCCACCAGCGGAGGGGGGGGTCGTGAAAAACTGTTTTTT. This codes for CATSGGGGREKLFF.

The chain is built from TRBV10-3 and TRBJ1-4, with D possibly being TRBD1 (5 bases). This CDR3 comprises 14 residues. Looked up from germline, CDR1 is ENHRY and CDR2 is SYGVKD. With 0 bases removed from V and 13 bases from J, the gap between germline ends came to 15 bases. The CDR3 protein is CAISESAPQEGLFF. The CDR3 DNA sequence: TGTGCCATCAGTGAGTCGGCGCCACAGGAGGGACTGTTTTTT.

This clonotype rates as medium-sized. The chain's CDR3 is CAISVQGSAEAFF. For the CDR3, the DNA is TGTGCCATCAGTGTTCAAGGATCTGCTGAAGCTTTCTTT. The chain couples TRBV10-3 to TRBJ1-1; D gene ambiguous. V lost 4 bases, J lost 6 bases, and 12 bases lay in between. This CDR3 has 13 amino acids. The germline CDR1 and CDR2 sequences are ENHRY and SYGVKD.

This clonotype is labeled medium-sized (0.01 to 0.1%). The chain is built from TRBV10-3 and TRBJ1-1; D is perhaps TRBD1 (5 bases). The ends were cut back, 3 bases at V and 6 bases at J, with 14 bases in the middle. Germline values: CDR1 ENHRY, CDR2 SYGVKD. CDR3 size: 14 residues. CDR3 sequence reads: CAISDSGGGAEAFF. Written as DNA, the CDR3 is TGTGCCATCAGTGATTCCGGGGGAGGTGCTGAAGCTTTCTTT.